The 10 T cell receptor beta chains below all came from one sample that was sequenced in a study of blood T cells in healthy people across ages. Next came a second PCR, run for roughly 6 to 11 cycles, which used a sample-barcoded 5' primer along with a J-beta primer mix. One entry per CDR3 protein results from TCRdb running MiXCR on the 5' RACE reads. The table lists about 830,000 distinct CDR3 sequences, approximately 65% of them singletons. Sequenced sample: blood. The receptors were gathered from a man aged 25-40 years in good health.

This chain joins TRBV6-2 or TRBV6-3 and TRBJ2-1; 9 positions match TRBD2. Germline assignment: CDR1 MNHEY and CDR2 SVGEGT. This CDR3 region has 15 residues. The V gene end was trimmed by 6 bases and the J gene end by 0 bases; junction bases not matched to a gene: 3. The CDR3 sequence is CASRPSGVSYNEQFF. The CDR3 bases are TGTGCCAGCAGACCTAGCGGGGTCTCCTACAATGAGCAGTTCTTC.

V usage is TRBV4-3 and J usage is TRBJ1-2, with D possibly TRBD1 on 5 matching bases. V gave up 1 base and J gave up 7 bases, with 19 bases separating them. CDR1 and CDR2 from the germline V gene are LGHNA and YSLEER. CDR3 length: 16 residues. In DNA, the CDR3 is TGCGCCAGCAGCCAAGTCAACATAGGGGCTGGAAGTGGCTACACCTTC. Its protein is CASSQVNIGAGSGYTF.

This chain connects TRBV4-3 to TRBJ2-1; possible D gene TRBD2, 5 bases. The CDR3 runs to 18 residues. Trimming took off 3 bases at V and 0 bases at J, with 18 bases between the two ends. Germline loops: CDR1 LGHNA, CDR2 YSLEER. The CDR3 DNA reads as TGCGCCAGCAGCCAGGACTTGGGCGCCCTAAGCTCCTACAATGAGCAGTTCTTC. Its protein product is CASSQDLGALSSYNEQFF.

This chain joins TRBV15 and TRBJ2-1, with a tentative D call TRBD2 (6 bases). V was clipped by 1 base and J by 7 bases, with 14 bases between them. The CDR3 totals 15 residues. Germline CDR1 and CDR2: LNHNV and YYDKDF (reference sequence). CDR3 in DNA: TGTGCCACCAGCAGAGCTTCGACTAGGGAAAATGAGCAGTTCTTC. Amino acids: CATSRASTRENEQFF.

The chain employs TRBV20-1 and TRBJ2-3, with D possibly TRBD2 on 6 matching bases. This CDR3 spans 14 amino acids. V was clipped by 5 bases and J by 10 bases, with 22 bases between them. In germline, CDR1 is DFQATT, CDR2 SNEGSKA (reference sequence). CDR3 sequence (DNA): TGCAGTGCTCCCGGCGGGGTTGCGGCCCGGTCGCAGTATTTT. Translating it yields CSAPGGVAARSQYF.

The rearrangement uses TRBV20-1 and TRBJ1-5; the D gene is possibly TRBD1 (6 bases). This CDR3 is built from 17 residues. Trimming removed 3 bases from V and 7 bases from J, with 25 bases in between. The V gene's germline CDR1 is DFQATT and CDR2 SNEGSKA (reference sequence). The CDR3: CSASMDFWGTRDQPQHF. The CDR3, as DNA: TGCAGTGCTAGTATGGATTTCTGGGGGACAAGGGACCAGCCCCAGCATTTT.

This clonotype was observed a handful of times. The chain recombines TRBV6-6 with TRBJ2-1, with 8 bases aligning to TRBD2. CDR1 is MNHNY, CDR2 SVGAGI, per germline (reference sequence). The CDR3 totals 15 residues. The V gene end was trimmed by 5 bases and the J gene end by 8 bases; junction bases not matched to a gene: 11. The CDR3 is CASSRYGGALDEQFF. The CDR3 nucleotides read TGTGCCAGCAGTAGGTACGGGGGGGCGTTGGATGAGCAGTTCTTC.

The V and J genes are TRBV20-1 and TRBJ1-2; D is perhaps TRBD1 (5 bases). The CDR3 covers 12 residues. V was cut by 6 bases and J by 7 bases, with 15 bases left in between. Germline V gives CDR1 DFQATT, CDR2 SNEGSKA (reference sequence). The CDR3: CSASRGSSGYTF. The CDR3 nucleotides are TGCAGTGCCTCCCGGGGGTCAAGTGGCTACACCTTC.

This clonotype was seen more than once but under ten times. The gene calls are TRBV15 and TRBJ2-5, with TRBD2 as a possible D gene (7 bases). V was clipped by 2 bases and J by 4 bases, with 23 bases between them. The CDR3 spans 18 residues. Germline-derived CDR1 and CDR2 are LNHNV and YYDKDF (reference sequence). DNA of the CDR3: TGTGCCACCAGCAGAAGTCAGGGAGGGGGACACCTTGGAGAGACCCAGTACTTC. It codes for CATSRSQGGGHLGETQYF.

This chain links TRBV27 with TRBJ2-7, with TRBD2 matching over 7 bases. The V segment lost 4 bases and the J segment 5 bases; nucleotides outside the gene matches: 5. The CDR3 runs to 13 residues. CDR1 is MNHEY and CDR2 is SMNVEV in the germline V gene (reference sequence). CDR3 nucleotides: TGTGCCAGCAGTTGGGCTAGCGGCCACGAGCAGTACTTC. Translated: CASSWASGHEQYF.